This TCR beta chain was sequenced during a study of control samples from healthy donors and cancer patients. Produced via immunoSEQ multiplex PCR; TCRdb's table is partial and in-frame only. The repertoire consists of 65,000 to 95,000 clones, with about 87% occurring once and the leading ten covering around 18%. V dropped 0 bases and J dropped 10 bases, with 8 bases sitting between them. The CDR3 consists of 13 residues. The germline CDR1 and CDR2 sequences are SGHTS and YDEGEE. Comments on this clone: This CDR3 is also generated by other DNA sequences in the sample.

The chain uses TRBV5-8 and TRBJ1-6; D might be TRBD1 (5 bases). Material: blood. This TCR came from a man aged 50-60 years in good health. The CDR3 reads CASSLAGDSPLHF. The CDR3 region has the DNA TGTGCCAGCAGCTTGGCCGGGGACTCACCCCTCCACTTT.